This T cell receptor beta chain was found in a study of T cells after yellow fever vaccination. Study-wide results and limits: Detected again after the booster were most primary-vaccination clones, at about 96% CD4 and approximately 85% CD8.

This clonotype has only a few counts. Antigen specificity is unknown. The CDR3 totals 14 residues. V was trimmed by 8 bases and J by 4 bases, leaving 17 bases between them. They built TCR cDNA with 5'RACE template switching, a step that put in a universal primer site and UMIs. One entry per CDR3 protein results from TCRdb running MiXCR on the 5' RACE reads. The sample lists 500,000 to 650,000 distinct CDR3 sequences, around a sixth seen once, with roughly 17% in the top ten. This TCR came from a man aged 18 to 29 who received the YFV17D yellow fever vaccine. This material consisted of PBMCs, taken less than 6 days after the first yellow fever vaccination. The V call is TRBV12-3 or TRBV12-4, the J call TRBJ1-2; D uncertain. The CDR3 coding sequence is TGTGCCAGCGGTCTTACCGGAGCGAGCTATGGCTACACCTTC. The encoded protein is CASGLTGASYGYTF.